This is a list of T cell receptor beta chains from one sample in a study of identical twins. TCRdb itself ran the 5' RACE reads through MiXCR, one entry per CDR3 protein. The table has 450,000 or so distinct CDR3 sequences, about 18% seen once; the top ten hold 10% to 15%. The sample comprised naive T cells sorted from blood. These receptors were obtained from a man between 50 and 59 years old in good health. Both conserved end residues are part of each CDR3. A D gene is named only where the DNA matches it firmly. A row's size may be missing; if present it is once, few, many or a size class.

abundance	v_gene	d_gene	j_gene	CDR3nt	CDR3aa
many	TRBV20-1	.	TRBJ2-3	TGCAGTGCTACCTCGGGACAAAACACAGATACGCAGTATTTT	CSATSGQNTDTQYF
few	TRBV11-1	TRBD2	TRBJ2-7	TGTGCCAGCAGCCCATTACTAGCGGGAGGCCCCTACGAGCAGTACTTC	CASSPLLAGGPYEQYF
.	TRBV4-1	.	TRBJ2-7	TGCGCCAGCAGCCAGTCCGGCGAGCAGTACTTC	CASSQSGEQYF
many	TRBV20-1	.	TRBJ2-7	TGCAGTGCTAGAGGGACAGCCAGCTACTACGAGCAGTACTTC	CSARGTASYYEQYF
.	TRBV20-1	.	TRBJ2-5	TGCAGTGCTAGAACCGTGTCAGATCAAGAGACCCAGTACTTC	CSARTVSDQETQYF
few	TRBV6-5	.	TRBJ1-1	TGTGCCAGCAGTTACTCGTGGGATTCGGACACTGAAGCTTTCTTT	CASSYSWDSDTEAFF
.	TRBV11-2	.	TRBJ2-3	TGTGCCAGCAGCTTAGAGGCAGGGCGGCACACGCAGTATTTT	CASSLEAGRHTQYF
many	TRBV20-1	.	TRBJ2-5	TGCAGTGCTAGAACCCCAGGGAGGTTACGGACCCAGTACTTC	CSARTPGRLRTQYF
few	TRBV6-1	TRBD1	TRBJ2-1	TGTGCCAGCAAGACGCGACAGGGTCCCTTCCAATACAATGAGCAGTTCTTC	CASKTRQGPFQYNEQFF
.	TRBV6-6	.	TRBJ2-7	TGTGCCAGCAGTGATAACAGGGTAGGCGAGCAGTACTTC	CASSDNRVGEQYF
many	TRBV5-1	TRBD1	TRBJ1-1	TGCGCCAGCACCCTACAGGGGCAGAACACTGAAGCTTTCTTT	CASTLQGQNTEAFF
.	TRBV27	.	TRBJ1-5	TGTGCCAGCAGACGTTGGGGTCAGCCCCAGCATTTT	CASRRWGQPQHF
many	TRBV12-3/TRBV12-4	TRBD2	TRBJ2-1	TGTGCCAGTCGCACTAGCGGGGGGTCCTACAATGAGCAGTTCTTC	CASRTSGGSYNEQFF
few	TRBV28	TRBD1	TRBJ2-7	TGTGCCAGCAGACCGACAGGGGACTCCTACGAGCAGTACTTC	CASRPTGDSYEQYF
.	TRBV5-5	.	TRBJ2-2	TGTGCCAGCAGCTTGGGATCGGCCGGGGAGCTGTTTTTT	CASSLGSAGELFF
many	TRBV20-1	TRBD2	TRBJ2-1	TGCAGTGCTAGAGATGCTAGCGGGGGGGCTAATGAGCAGTTCTTC	CSARDASGGANEQFF
.	TRBV29-1	.	TRBJ1-2	TGCAGCGTTCGCCGGGACCTTAACTATGGCTACACCTTC	CSVRRDLNYGYTF
.	TRBV12-3/TRBV12-4	.	TRBJ1-2	TGTGCCAGCAGCTTTTCCAGGGTTTATGGCTACACCTTC	CASSFSRVYGYTF
.	TRBV28	.	TRBJ1-3	TGTGCCAGCAGTGCACAGCGCTCTGGAAACACCATATATTTT	CASSAQRSGNTIYF
.	TRBV5-1	TRBD1	TRBJ1-1	TGCGCCAGCAGCAACAGGGCCGGGACAGGGGGAAACACTGAAGCTTTCTTT	CASSNRAGTGGNTEAFF
few	TRBV28	.	TRBJ2-3	TGTGCCAGCAGTTCACGGGGGCTCGGAGATACGCAGTATTTT	CASSSRGLGDTQYF
.	TRBV7-2	.	TRBJ2-7	TGTGCCAGCAGCTTAGAACGCCGCCGGGGCGAGCAGTACTTC	CASSLERRRGEQYF
.	TRBV7-8	.	TRBJ2-5	TGTGCCAGCAGCGAATACAGGGCCCAAGAGACCCAGTACTTC	CASSEYRAQETQYF
.	TRBV5-1	.	TRBJ2-3	TGCGCCAGCAGCTTGGCCGTTCCTCGGGATACGCAGTATTTT	CASSLAVPRDTQYF